In this sample, the clone carrying this T cell receptor beta chain turned up many times. Its antigen is currently unknown. The CDR3 is 16 residues long. Germline V gene data show CDR1 as SNHLY and CDR2 as FYNNEI. The V and J ends lost 6 bases and 2 bases respectively, with 18 bases between them. This sample was taken from a study of T cells in Graves' hyperthyroidism and ophthalmopathy. Whole-study findings and limits: Blood shared most expanded thyroid clonotypes above 0.001.

Diagnosis relied on clinical symptoms, serum thyroxine and TRAb, thyroid ultrasound and orbital computed tomography. Amplified regions were TCR beta CDR3 sequences from RNA transcripts. Researchers ran a first-round RT-PCR on the TCR CDR3 using the HTBI primer set. TCRdb re-analysed the multiplex PCR reads in MiXCR, keeping a single row per CDR3 protein. This table holds about 360,000 distinct CDR3 sequences, approximately 15% found once. Sequenced sample: blood. This sequence was found in a young woman with Graves' hyperthyroidism that later progressed to Graves' ophthalmopathy. This rearrangement joins TRBV2 to TRBJ2-3; D uncertain. CDR3 nucleotide sequence: TGTGCCAGCAGAGAAAGGCAGCGCAGCTTCACAGATACGCAGTATTTT. Its translation is CASRERQRSFTDTQYF.